This passage covers 32 T cell receptor beta chains from one sample sequenced in a study of cytomegalovirus exposure and HLA in healthy donors. In the PCR, 60 Vbeta and 13 Jbeta primers were used. Profiled with immunoSEQ multiplex PCR; TCRdb holds only in-frame clones, not every one. The sample includes under 130,000 clones, roughly an eighth of them seen just once. Sample: PBMCs. The origin of the receptors is a man between 35 and 55 years old in good health and CMV-seropositive.

This clone was detected only a few times. The chain combines TRBV11-1 with TRBJ1-1, with a weak D call TRBD1 (5 bases). V was cut by 4 bases and J by 1 base, with 13 bases left in between. This CDR3 has 15 residues. The germline gives CDR1 SGHAT, CDR2 FQDESV (reference sequence). CDR3 residues: CASSWTGGGNTEAFF. The CDR3 DNA is TGTGCCAGCAGCTGGACCGGGGGAGGGAACACTGAAGCTTTCTTT.

This clone came up a few times. The chain recombines TRBV7-9 with TRBJ2-3; TRBD2 matches 9 bases. The germline CDR1 and CDR2 sequences are SEHNR and FQNEAQ (reference sequence). V lost 4 bases, J lost 1 base, and 0 bases stayed unmatched. The CDR3 length is 14 residues. CDR3 amino acids: CASSWTSGTDTQYF. CDR3 coding DNA: TGTGCCAGCAGCTGGACTAGCGGCACAGATACGCAGTATTTT. The whole variable domain, remainder taken from reference TRBV7-9 and TRBJ2-3, is DTGVSQNPRHKITKRGQNVTFRCDPISEHNRLYWYRQTLGQGPEFLTYFQNEAQLEKSRLLSDRFSAERPKGSFSTLEIQRTEQGDSAMYLCASSWTSGTDTQYFGPGTRLTVL.

The chain joins TRBV6-1 to TRBJ2-6, with a weak D call TRBD2 (6 bases). The ends were cut back, 3 bases at V and 4 bases at J, with 13 bases in the middle. The CDR3 sequence is 16 residues long. Germline assignment: CDR1 MNHNS and CDR2 SASEGT. The CDR3 DNA reads TGTGCCAGCAGTGATGTAGGAGGGACCGGGGCCAACGTCCTGACTTTC. Protein product: CASSDVGGTGANVLTF.

This clone has just a few counts. V and J are TRBV12-5 and TRBJ1-4; TRBD1 matches 8 bases. This CDR3 is built from 16 residues. The V segment lost 0 bases and the J segment 8 bases; nucleotides outside the gene matches: 8. Germline CDR1 is LGHNT and CDR2 is FRNRAP. The CDR3 sequence is CASGLVLDRGVEKLFF. CDR3 DNA sequence: TGTGCTAGTGGTTTGGTACTTGACAGGGGAGTGGAAAAACTGTTTTTT. The whole variable domain, remainder taken from reference TRBV12-5 and TRBJ1-4, is DARVTQTPRHKVTEMGQEVTMRCQPILGHNTVFWYRQTMMQGLELLAYFRNRAPLDDSGMPKDRFSAEMPDATLATLKIQPSEPRDSAVYFCASGLVLDRGVEKLFFGSGTQLSVL.

This clone was observed a handful of times. The chain carries TRBV7-2 and TRBJ2-1; possibly TRBD2 for D (6 bases). From germline, CDR1 is SGHTA and CDR2 FQGNSA. Trimming removed 1 base from V and 4 bases from J, with 11 bases in between. The CDR3 is 15 amino acids. CDR3 protein: CASSLGGSGYNEQFF. Here the CDR3 DNA reads TGTGCCAGCAGCTTAGGGGGTAGCGGATACAATGAGCAGTTCTTC. The full variable domain, its missing parts supplied by reference TRBV7-2 and TRBJ2-1, is GAGVSQSPSNKVTEKGKDVELRCDPISGHTALYWYRQSLGQGLEFLIYFQGNSAPDKSGLPSDRFSAERTGGSVSTLTIQRTQQEDSAVYLCASSLGGSGYNEQFFGPGTRLTVL.

This clone was seen a handful of times. The chain couples TRBV5-1 to TRBJ2-7, with 11 bases matching TRBD2. This CDR3 region has 14 residues. J lost 5 bases, V lost 2 bases, and 3 bases had no gene match. The germline gives CDR1 SGHRS, CDR2 YFSETQ. The CDR3 sequence is CASSFSGRDNEQYF. CDR3 sequence (DNA): TGCGCCAGCAGCTTTAGCGGGAGGGACAACGAGCAGTACTTC.

This clone was seen a few times. The CDR3 loop reads CSGGVAGGEQYF. The CDR3 coding sequence is TGCAGCGGGGGAGTAGCGGGAGGGGAGCAGTACTTC. The rearrangement joins TRBV29-1 to TRBJ2-7, with 11 positions matching TRBD2. Germline V lookup: CDR1 SQVTM, CDR2 ANQGSEA. V shed 7 bases, J shed 7 bases, and the junction held 6 bases outside the gene matches. The CDR3 spans 12 residues.

This clone was recorded many times. The chain recombines TRBV11-3 with TRBJ1-1; D not resolved. Germline V gene lookup returns CDR1 SGHNT and CDR2 YENEEA. V was trimmed by 1 base and J by 5 bases, leaving 11 bases between them. The CDR3 runs 14 residues. CDR3 sequence (DNA): TGTGCCAGCAGCTTAGGGGAGGGAATAACTGAAGCTTTCTTT. It encodes CASSLGEGITEAFF.

This clone was found a few times. The chain employs TRBV25-1 and TRBJ2-2; the D gene is possibly TRBD2 (5 bases). The CDR3 length is 12 residues. Germline assignment: CDR1 MGHDK and CDR2 SYGVNS. V was shortened by 8 bases and J by 5 bases, with 9 bases between the two germline ends. The CDR3 here is CASGRGTGELFF. The CDR3 nucleotides are TGTGCCAGCGGCCGGGGTACCGGGGAGCTGTTTTTT. Full variable domain (rest looked up from reference TRBV25-1 and TRBJ2-2): EADIYQTPRYLVIGTGKKITLECSQTMGHDKMYWYQQDPGMELHLIHYSYGVNSTEKGDLSSESTVSRIRTEHFPLTLESARPSHTSQYLCASGRGTGELFFGEGSRLTVL.

The rearrangement uses TRBV2 and TRBJ2-1, with D possibly TRBD2 on 5 matching bases. The CDR3 consists of 13 residues. Between the trimmed V and J ends, which lost 5 bases and 6 bases, there was a span of 11 bases. Germline loops: CDR1 SNHLY, CDR2 FYNNEI. The CDR3 sequence is CASSFRTLNEQFF. The CDR3 bases are TGTGCCAGCAGTTTCCGGACTCTCAATGAGCAGTTCTTC.

This sequence joins TRBV7-9 and TRBJ2-1, with 9 bases identical to TRBD1. The germline V gene encodes CDR1 SEHNR and CDR2 FQNEAQ (reference sequence). J was trimmed by 0 bases and V by 6 bases; bases with no gene match: 15. This CDR3 contains 19 residues. The CDR3 DNA is TGTGCCAGCAGGACTTCCGGGACAGGGTATTACAGCTCCTACAATGAGCAGTTCTTC. This encodes CASRTSGTGYYSSYNEQFF. The full variable domain, completed using reference TRBV7-9 and TRBJ2-1, is DTGVSQNPRHKITKRGQNVTFRCDPISEHNRLYWYRQTLGQGPEFLTYFQNEAQLEKSRLLSDRFSAERPKGSFSTLEIQRTEQGDSAMYLCASRTSGTGYYSSYNEQFFGPGTRLTVL.

This clone was observed a few times. This rearrangement joins TRBV6-1 to TRBJ1-3, with D unresolved. The germline V gene encodes CDR1 MNHNS and CDR2 SASEGT. V was cut by 1 base and J by 0 bases, with 7 bases left in between. The CDR3 totals 15 residues. The CDR3 region has the DNA TGTGCCAGCAGTGAAGAGCACCACTCTGGAAACACCATATATTTT. It codes for CASSEEHHSGNTIYF.

This clone has a handful of counts. For the CDR3, the DNA is TGTGCCAGCAGCTTGGTTCCAGGGGGCAATCAGCCCCAGCATTTT. It yields the protein CASSLVPGGNQPQHF. The chain recombines TRBV5-4 with TRBJ1-5; D might be TRBD1 (6 bases). Germline V gene lookup returns CDR1 SGHNT and CDR2 YYREEE (reference sequence). This CDR3 has 15 amino acids. Trimming removed 0 bases at V and 2 bases at J, with 9 bases between.

DNA for the CDR3: TGCGCCAGCAGCCAGGGCAGGCAAAGGGGCTCTGGGGCCAACGTCCTGACTTTC. Residues: CASSQGRQRGSGANVLTF. The V call is TRBV4-1, the J call TRBJ2-6; weak D call: TRBD1 (5 bases). V lost 3 bases, J lost 0 bases, and 15 bases lay in between. CDR3 length: 18 residues. The germline V gene has CDR1 MGHRA and CDR2 YSYEKL.

This clone was detected a few times. V gene TRBV6-5 combines with J gene TRBJ2-5; 8 bases agree with TRBD1. Per germline, CDR1 MNHEY and CDR2 SVGAGI. V shed 5 bases and J 5 bases; nucleotides not matched to a gene: 7. The CDR3 contains 14 residues. CDR3 sequence: CASSTGQGWETQYF. CDR3 bases: TGTGCCAGCAGTACTGGACAGGGTTGGGAGACCCAGTACTTC.

This clone was seen more than once but under ten times. This chain joins TRBV30 and TRBJ2-5, with D maybe TRBD1 (6 bases). This CDR3 region has 17 residues. Germline V gene sequence: CDR1 GTSNPN, CDR2 SVGIG (reference sequence). V lost 0 bases and J lost 0, with 17 bases in between. CDR3 residues: CAWSVPGDNRYQETQYF. CDR3 coding DNA: TGTGCCTGGAGTGTACCCGGGGACAACAGGTACCAAGAGACCCAGTACTTC.

This clone was picked up a small number of times. The J gene is TRBJ2-1, the V gene TRBV14, with 15 nucleotides matching TRBD2. Germline V lookup: CDR1 SGHDN, CDR2 FVKESK. Unmatched junction bases numbered 12, after V lost 4 bases and J lost 8 bases. The CDR3 length is 18 residues. CDR3 loop: CASSLLRLGLAGGDEQFF. CDR3 nucleotides: TGTGCCAGCAGCCTCCTACGCCTGGGACTAGCGGGAGGAGATGAGCAGTTCTTC.

This clone was seen a handful of times. This chain connects TRBV7-9 to TRBJ2-7; TRBD2 matches at 9 bases. This CDR3 comprises 14 residues. The ends lost 4 bases at V and 6 bases at J; junction bases unmatched: 7. Germline assignment: CDR1 SEHNR and CDR2 FQNEAQ (reference sequence). For the CDR3, the DNA is TGTGCCAGCAGCTACGGCGGGAGGGATAGCGAGCAGTACTTC. Amino acid sequence: CASSYGGRDSEQYF. The full variable domain, completed using reference TRBV7-9 and TRBJ2-7, is DTGVSQNPRHKITKRGQNVTFRCDPISEHNRLYWYRQTLGQGPEFLTYFQNEAQLEKSRLLSDRFSAERPKGSFSTLEIQRTEQGDSAMYLCASSYGGRDSEQYFGPGTRLTVT.

This clone was detected only a few times. The chain couples TRBV29-1 to TRBJ2-1, with D uncertain. V was clipped by 1 base and J by 6 bases, with 10 bases between them. The length of the CDR3 is 13 residues. Germline lookup yields CDR1 SQVTM and CDR2 ANQGSEA. The CDR3 loop is CSVEGLARNEQFF. DNA of the CDR3: TGCAGCGTTGAAGGCTTAGCACGCAATGAGCAGTTCTTC.

V and J are TRBV19 and TRBJ1-4; 9 bases align to TRBD1. Germline CDR1 LNHDA, CDR2 SQIVND (reference sequence). Trimming took 7 bases from V and 8 from J; bases not matched to a gene: 11. The length of the CDR3 is 15 residues. The CDR3 DNA is TGTGCCAGTAATATTCCCGGGACAGGGAAAGAAAAACTGTTTTTT. It specifies CASNIPGTGKEKLFF.

This clone was detected a few times. This rearrangement joins TRBV27 to TRBJ2-3, with 9 bases lining up with TRBD2. The junction had 11 bases not matched to a gene; V was cut back by 0 bases and J by 7 bases. Germline V gene lookup returns CDR1 MNHEY and CDR2 SMNVEV (reference sequence). The CDR3 contains 17 residues. The CDR3 DNA sequence: TGTGCCAGCAGTTTATCGTTGGGGGCGGGAGGGCCACATACGCAGTATTTT. Protein: CASSLSLGAGGPHTQYF.

The rearrangement uses TRBV29-1 and TRBJ2-1; 11 bases are a match to TRBD2. Germline V gene lookup returns CDR1 SQVTM and CDR2 ANQGSEA. This CDR3 has 17 amino acids. Losses at the gene ends were 1 base for V and 7 bases for J; bases not matched to a gene: 12. The CDR3 DNA is TGCAGCGTTGAAGCTAGCGGGAGGTTTTTTGATGGTAATGAGCAGTTCTTC. It translates to CSVEASGRFFDGNEQFF.

The chain has TRBV6-6 and TRBJ2-3, with 8 nucleotides matching TRBD2. The J segment lost 0 bases and the V segment lost 8 bases, leaving 7 bases of the junction unmatched. CDR3 length: 15 residues. Germline CDR1 reads MNHNY; CDR2 reads SVGAGI (reference sequence). The CDR3 sequence: CASHGRAVSTDTQYF. The DNA of the CDR3 is TGTGCCAGCCACGGGAGGGCCGTAAGCACAGATACGCAGTATTTT.

This rearrangement joins TRBV5-4 to TRBJ1-1; no clear D. V lost 2 bases, J lost 3 bases, and 5 bases lay in between. Germline CDR1 SGHNT, CDR2 YYREEE (reference sequence). The CDR3 covers 12 residues. Here the CDR3 DNA reads TGTGCCAGCAGCTTCAGATACACTGAAGCTTTCTTT. Translated: CASSFRYTEAFF.

This clone was detected only a few times. This chain connects TRBV6-5 to TRBJ1-5, with D possibly TRBD1 on 5 matching bases. V shed 7 bases and J shed 4 bases, with 11 bases lying between them. This CDR3 region has 13 residues. Germline V gives CDR1 MNHEY, CDR2 SVGAGI. The CDR3 nucleotides are TGTGCCAGCACCGACAGTTGGAATCAGCCCCAGCATTTT. Its translation: CASTDSWNQPQHF.

The V gene is TRBV7-6, the J gene TRBJ2-6, with TRBD2 matching 7 bases. Per the germline V gene, CDR1 is SGHVS and CDR2 is FNYEAQ. The junction had 10 bases not matched to a gene; V was cut back by 5 bases and J by 0 bases. The CDR3 is 18 residues long. For the CDR3, the DNA is TGTGCCAGCAGCCCCCTGGGGGGGAGAAGCTCTGGGGCCAACGTCCTGACTTTC. This codes for CASSPLGGRSSGANVLTF.

The J gene is TRBJ1-2, the V gene TRBV19; TRBD1 matches 7 bases. The germline V gene encodes CDR1 LNHDA and CDR2 SQIVND (reference sequence). V shed 5 bases, J shed 7 bases, and the junction held 22 bases outside the gene matches. The length of the CDR3 is 18 residues. CDR3 sequence (DNA): TGTGCCAGTAGTGTCCAGGACAGGTCTGGGAATTACCCCCCTGGCTACACCTTC. This gives the protein CASSVQDRSGNYPPGYTF.

The J gene is TRBJ2-7, the V gene TRBV29-1; 7 bases map to TRBD1. This CDR3 is built from 14 residues. Trimming took 6 bases from V and 6 from J; bases not matched to a gene: 14. Germline CDR1 SQVTM, CDR2 ANQGSEA. The CDR3 protein is CSVGITSHRGEQYF. The CDR3 bases are TGCAGCGTGGGGATTACTTCCCACAGGGGCGAGCAGTACTTC.

This chain joins TRBV6-1 and TRBJ2-7; a possible D gene is TRBD1 (5 bases). V was pared by 9 bases and J by 4 bases, with 16 bases between. The germline V gene encodes CDR1 MNHNS and CDR2 SASEGT. This CDR3 is built from 13 residues. The CDR3 loop is CASDTGSGYEQYF. The CDR3 DNA is TGTGCCAGTGATACAGGTTCTGGGTACGAGCAGTACTTC.

The chain has TRBV19 and TRBJ2-5; 9 bases line up with TRBD2. The CDR3 sequence is 16 residues long. Per germline, CDR1 LNHDA and CDR2 SQIVND (reference sequence). The V gene end was trimmed by 6 bases and the J gene end by 0 bases; junction bases not matched to a gene: 8. CDR3 DNA sequence: TGTGCCAGTAGCCCGTTTGCTAGCGGGAACCAAGAGACCCAGTACTTC. As protein: CASSPFASGNQETQYF. The whole variable domain, remainder taken from reference TRBV19 and TRBJ2-5, is DGGITQSPKYLFRKEGQNVTLSCEQNLNHDAMYWYRQDPGQGLRLIYYSQIVNDFQKGDIAEGYSVSREKKESFPLTVTSAQKNPTAFYLCASSPFASGNQETQYFGPGTRLLVL.

This clone was counted a few times. The genes are TRBV4-2 and TRBJ2-1, with TRBD2 identical over 9 bases. Germline assignment: CDR1 LGHNA and CDR2 YNFKEQ. The CDR3 has 16 residues. Trimming removed 3 bases from V and 1 base from J; junction bases left unmatched: 4. CDR3 nucleotides: TGTGCCAGCAGCCACAGCGGGAGGAGGTCCTACAATGAGCAGTTCTTC. Its protein product is CASSHSGRRSYNEQFF.

The CDR3 DNA reads as TGTGCCAGCTCACCAGGGGCCAATAATGAAAAACTGTTTTTT. It codes for CASSPGANNEKLFF. This chain joins TRBV18 and TRBJ1-4; tentative D call: TRBD1 (5 bases). The CDR3 contains 14 residues. Trimming cost V 2 bases and J 4 bases, with 8 bases left between them. The germline V gene encodes CDR1 KGHSH and CDR2 LQKENI.